This TCR beta chain was documented in a study of blood T cell repertoires in COVID-19 (dated by TCRdb to the early 2020s). Context from the whole study: The collaborator samples originated in the United States, Italy and Spain and spanned the acute and convalescent phases of COVID-19. The prospective study material was composed of cDNA or gDNA derived from T cells, B-cell-depleted T cells, or PBMCs. Deeply sampled blood TCRbeta repertoires from subjects exposed to, actively infected with, or recovered from COVID-19 were included in the dataset. The repertoires were released in a freely available public database intended as a resource for research on the immune response to SARS-CoV-2. Samples were obtained from the ongoing ImmuneRACE study (first 160 participants) and from roughly 1,300 subjects provided by 6 global collaborators. A de-identified subject ID, COVID-19 status, age in years and sex were almost always included in the sample metadata. Where available, HLA class I and class II types were taken from metadata supplied by the sample provider and were not determined by assay-based typing. Results and caveats for the whole study, not just this receptor: The quantity of clinical and demographic metadata differed by source and by participant and was supplied without curation.

In the prospective study, participants were roughly 18 to 90 years old, resided in under 30 geographic areas of the United States, and were enrolled through a virtual design. In the prospective study, participants were assigned to cohorts based on the clinical history participants reported in a screening survey and a study questionnaire. For ImmuneRACE Cohort 3, a participant was defined as recovered based on two consecutive negative NP/OP PCR tests, clearance by a healthcare professional, or resolution of symptoms. In the prospective study, mobile phlebotomists collected whole blood, serum and a nasopharyngeal or oropharyngeal swab from each participant. Over an approximately 2-month period, participants in the prospective study had the option of providing additional blood draws and questionnaires. Before DNA extraction, blood samples from the prospective study were shipped at room temperature or frozen.

This clone has only a few counts. No antigen is known for it. Base-call qualities are not available, and no considerably larger clone is one nucleotide away. There are 15 amino acids in the CDR3, from cysteine to phenylalanine inclusive. The entry retains the CDR3 DNA only, 45 bases that are in frame from base 1. V gives up 1 base and J gives up 3 bases, and the segment between their germline ends measures 13 bases. The germline V gene gives CDR1 as KGHSH and CDR2 as LQKENI. The immunoSEQ Assay, a bias-controlled multiplex PCR, was used to amplify TCRbeta CDR3 regions from genomic DNA. In the source study's methods: The number of nucleated cells in each sample was estimated from the amplification of reference gene primers within the assay. To quantify the absolute abundance of each unique TCRbeta CDR3 rearrangement, sequence reads were collapsed and filtered. For each sample, productive Simpson clonality was calculated by taking the square root of Simpson's diversity index across productive rearrangements. Drawn from immuneACCESS, this table holds only the in-frame rearrangements with V and J called that TCRdb kept. Clones are partly lost; checked studies trace under half to an unresolved V gene and leave the rest unexplained. The D gene and trimming were derived from the DNA, and the V and J assignments and clone size from that table. This sample holds about 180,000 clones; around 86% were observed only once. The ten largest clones take up 7.5% to 10% of the sample.

The chain employs TRBV18 and TRBJ2-7, with a tentative D gene TRBD1 over 5 matching bases. Sample: PBMCs or T cells enriched from blood (not recorded which). The receptor's source is a woman aged 25 to 39 who had recovered from COVID-19. Here is the DNA: TGTGCCAGCTCACCACTTCAGGGTAGGTTCTACGAGCAGTACTTC. It is translated as CASSPLQGRFYEQYF.